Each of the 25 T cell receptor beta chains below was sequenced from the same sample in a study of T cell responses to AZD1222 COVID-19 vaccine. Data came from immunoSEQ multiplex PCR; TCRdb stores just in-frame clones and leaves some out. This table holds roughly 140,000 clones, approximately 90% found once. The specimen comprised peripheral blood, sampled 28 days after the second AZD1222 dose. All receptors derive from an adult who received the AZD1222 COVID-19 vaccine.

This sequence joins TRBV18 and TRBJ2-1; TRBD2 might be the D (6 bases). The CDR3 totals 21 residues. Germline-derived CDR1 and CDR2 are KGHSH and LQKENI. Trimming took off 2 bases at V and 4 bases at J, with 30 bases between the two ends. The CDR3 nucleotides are TGTGCCAGCTCACCAAATTATGGTTACCGGGACTCCGAGAGGACTTACAATGAGCAGTTCTTC. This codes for CASSPNYGYRDSERTYNEQFF.

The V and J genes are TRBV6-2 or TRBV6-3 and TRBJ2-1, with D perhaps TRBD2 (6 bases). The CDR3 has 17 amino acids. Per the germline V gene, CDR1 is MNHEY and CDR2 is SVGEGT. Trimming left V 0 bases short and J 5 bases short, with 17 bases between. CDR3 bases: TGTGCCAGCAGTTACTCGGCGATAGCGGCATCCCACAATGAGCAGTTCTTC. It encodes CASSYSAIAASHNEQFF.

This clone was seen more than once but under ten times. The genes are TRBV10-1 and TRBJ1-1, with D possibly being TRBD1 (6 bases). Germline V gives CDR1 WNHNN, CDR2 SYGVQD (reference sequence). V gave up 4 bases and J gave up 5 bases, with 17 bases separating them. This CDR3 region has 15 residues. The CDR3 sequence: CASSALAGGETEAFF. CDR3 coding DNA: TGCGCCAGCAGTGCGCTTGCCGGGGGCGAAACTGAAGCTTTCTTT.

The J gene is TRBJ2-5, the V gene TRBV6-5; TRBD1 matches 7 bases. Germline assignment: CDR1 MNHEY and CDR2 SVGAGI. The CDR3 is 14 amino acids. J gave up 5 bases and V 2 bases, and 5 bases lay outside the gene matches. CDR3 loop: CASSYTGARETQYF. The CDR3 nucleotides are TGTGCCAGCAGTTACACAGGGGCCCGGGAGACCCAGTACTTC.

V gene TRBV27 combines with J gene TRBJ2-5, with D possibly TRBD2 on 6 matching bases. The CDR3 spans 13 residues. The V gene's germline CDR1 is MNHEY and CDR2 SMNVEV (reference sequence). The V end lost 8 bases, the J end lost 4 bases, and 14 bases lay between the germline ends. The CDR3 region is CASSRREGETQYF. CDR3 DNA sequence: TGTGCCAGCTCGAGGCGGGAAGGAGAGACCCAGTACTTC.

In nucleotides, the CDR3 is TGTGCCAGCAGCGAAACTAGCACAGATACGCAGTATTTT. This translates into CASSETSTDTQYF. V gene TRBV9 combines with J gene TRBJ2-3; D call uncertain. CDR1 is SGDLS, CDR2 YYNGEE, per germline. V lost 3 bases and J 0 bases, leaving 5 bases between the germline ends. The CDR3 runs to 13 residues.

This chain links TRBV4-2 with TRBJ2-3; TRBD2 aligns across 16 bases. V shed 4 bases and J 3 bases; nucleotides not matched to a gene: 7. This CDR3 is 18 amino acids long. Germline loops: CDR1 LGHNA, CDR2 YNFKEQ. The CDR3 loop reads CASSLGGLAGGPTDTQYF. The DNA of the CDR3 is TGTGCCAGCAGCCTTGGGGGACTAGCGGGAGGGCCGACAGATACGCAGTATTTT.

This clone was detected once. As DNA, the CDR3 is TGCAGCGTGCGCCCGGGCGACGGTAATGAAAAACTGTTTTTT. It encodes CSVRPGDGNEKLFF. The chain uses TRBV29-1 and TRBJ1-4; D unresolved. This CDR3 contains 14 residues. V was pared by 6 bases and J by 4 bases, with 15 bases between. Germline CDR1 is SQVTM and CDR2 is ANQGSEA.

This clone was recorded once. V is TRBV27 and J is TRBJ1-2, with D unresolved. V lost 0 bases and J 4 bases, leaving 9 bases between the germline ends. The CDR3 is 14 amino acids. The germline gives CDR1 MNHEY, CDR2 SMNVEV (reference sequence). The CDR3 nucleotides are TGTGCCAGCAGTTTATCCCGGACGGTCTATGGCTACACCTTC. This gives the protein CASSLSRTVYGYTF.

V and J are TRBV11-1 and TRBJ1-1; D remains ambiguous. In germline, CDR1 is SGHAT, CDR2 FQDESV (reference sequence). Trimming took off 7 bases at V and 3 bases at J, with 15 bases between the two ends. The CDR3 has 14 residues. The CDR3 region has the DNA TGTGCCAGCACGGGTGCATTAACGGACACTGAAGCTTTCTTT. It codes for CASTGALTDTEAFF.

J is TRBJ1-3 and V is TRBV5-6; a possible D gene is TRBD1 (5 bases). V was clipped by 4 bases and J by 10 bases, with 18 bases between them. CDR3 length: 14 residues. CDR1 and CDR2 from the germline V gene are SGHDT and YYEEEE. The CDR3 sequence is CASSPSGARETIYF. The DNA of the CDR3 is TGTGCCAGCAGCCCCTCCGGGGCTCGGGAAACCATATATTTT.

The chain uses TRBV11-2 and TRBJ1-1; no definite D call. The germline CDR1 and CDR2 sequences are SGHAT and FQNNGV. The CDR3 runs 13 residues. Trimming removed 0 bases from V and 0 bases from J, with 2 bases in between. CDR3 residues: CASSLEVNTEAFF. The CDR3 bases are TGTGCCAGCAGCTTAGAGGTGAACACTGAAGCTTTCTTT.

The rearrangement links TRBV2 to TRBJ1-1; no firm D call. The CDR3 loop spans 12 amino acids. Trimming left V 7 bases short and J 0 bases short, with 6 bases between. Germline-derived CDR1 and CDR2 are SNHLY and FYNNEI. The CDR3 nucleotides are TGTGCCAGCATTGGTTTGAACACTGAAGCTTTCTTT. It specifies CASIGLNTEAFF.

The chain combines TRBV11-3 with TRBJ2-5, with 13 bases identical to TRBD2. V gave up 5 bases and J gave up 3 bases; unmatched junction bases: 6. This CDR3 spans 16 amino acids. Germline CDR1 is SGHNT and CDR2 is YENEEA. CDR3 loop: CASSPGLAGTKETQYF. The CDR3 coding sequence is TGTGCCAGCAGCCCGGGACTAGCGGGGACCAAAGAGACCCAGTACTTC.

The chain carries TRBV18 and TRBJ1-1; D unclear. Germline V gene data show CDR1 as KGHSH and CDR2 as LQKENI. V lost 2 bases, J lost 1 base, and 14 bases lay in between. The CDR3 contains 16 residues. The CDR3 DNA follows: TGTGCCAGCTCACCAAGGACCGCGGAGGGGAACACTGAAGCTTTCTTT. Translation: CASSPRTAEGNTEAFF. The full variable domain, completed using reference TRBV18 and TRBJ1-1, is NAGVMQNPRHLVRRRGQEARLRCSPMKGHSHVYWYRQLPEEGLKFMVYLQKENIIDESGMPKERFSAEFPKEGPSILRIQQVVRGDSAAYFCASSPRTAEGNTEAFFGQGTRLTVV.

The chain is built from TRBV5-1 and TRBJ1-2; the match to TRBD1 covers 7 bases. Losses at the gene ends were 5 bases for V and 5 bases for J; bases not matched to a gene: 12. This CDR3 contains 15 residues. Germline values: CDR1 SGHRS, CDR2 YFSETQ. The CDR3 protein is CASRNIDRAEYGYTF. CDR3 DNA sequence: TGCGCCAGCAGGAATATAGACAGGGCGGAATATGGCTACACCTTC.

The CDR3 is CASSGATGELFF. DNA of the CDR3: TGTGCCAGCAGCGGTGCGACCGGGGAGCTGTTTTTT. The chain employs TRBV11-2 and TRBJ2-2; no firm D call. Germline CDR1 is SGHAT and CDR2 is FQNNGV. The CDR3 spans 12 residues. V dropped 5 bases and J dropped 5 bases, with 6 bases sitting between them. The entire variable domain, with the rest obtained from reference TRBV11-2 and TRBJ2-2, is as follows: EAGVAQSPRYKIIEKRQSVAFWCNPISGHATLYWYQQILGQGPKLLIQFQNNGVVDDSQLPKDRFSAERLKGVDSTLKIQPAKLEDSAVYLCASSGATGELFFGEGSRLTVL.

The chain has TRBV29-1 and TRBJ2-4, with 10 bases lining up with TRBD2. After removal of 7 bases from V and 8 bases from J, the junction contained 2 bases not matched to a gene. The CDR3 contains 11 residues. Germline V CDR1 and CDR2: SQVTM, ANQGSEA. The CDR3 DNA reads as TGCAGCGGGACTAGCGGAGACATTCAGTACTTC. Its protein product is CSGTSGDIQYF.

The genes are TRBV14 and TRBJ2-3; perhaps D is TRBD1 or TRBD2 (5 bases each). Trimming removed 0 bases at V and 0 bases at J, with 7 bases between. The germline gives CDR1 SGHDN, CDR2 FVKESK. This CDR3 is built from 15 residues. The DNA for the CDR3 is TGTGCCAGCAGCCAAGAGGGGGATAGCACAGATACGCAGTATTTT. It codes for CASSQEGDSTDTQYF.

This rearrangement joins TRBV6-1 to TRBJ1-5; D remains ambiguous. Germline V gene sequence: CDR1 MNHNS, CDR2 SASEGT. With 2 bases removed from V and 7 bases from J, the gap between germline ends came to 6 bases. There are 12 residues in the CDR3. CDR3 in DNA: TGTGCCAGCAGTGAAATCCGGCAGCCCCAGCATTTT. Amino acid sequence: CASSEIRQPQHF.

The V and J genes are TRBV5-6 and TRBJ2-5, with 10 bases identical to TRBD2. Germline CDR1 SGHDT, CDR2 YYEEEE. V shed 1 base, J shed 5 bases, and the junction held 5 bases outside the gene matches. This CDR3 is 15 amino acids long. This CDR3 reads CASSLTLAGVETQYF. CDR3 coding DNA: TGTGCCAGCAGCTTGACGCTAGCGGGAGTTGAGACCCAGTACTTC.

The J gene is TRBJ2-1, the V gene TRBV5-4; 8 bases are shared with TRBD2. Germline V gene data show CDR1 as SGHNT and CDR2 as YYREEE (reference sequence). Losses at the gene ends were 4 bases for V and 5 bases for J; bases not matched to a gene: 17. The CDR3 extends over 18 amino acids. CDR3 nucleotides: TGTGCCAGCAGCCCTAGGCTCCCATCGGGGGGGAACCACAATGAGCAGTTCTTC. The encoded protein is CASSPRLPSGGNHNEQFF. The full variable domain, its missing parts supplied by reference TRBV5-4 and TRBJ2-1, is ETGVTQSPTHLIKTRGQQVTLRCSSQSGHNTVSWYQQALGQGPQFIFQYYREEENGRGNFPPRFSGLQFPNYSSELNVNALELDDSALYLCASSPRLPSGGNHNEQFFGPGTRLTVL.

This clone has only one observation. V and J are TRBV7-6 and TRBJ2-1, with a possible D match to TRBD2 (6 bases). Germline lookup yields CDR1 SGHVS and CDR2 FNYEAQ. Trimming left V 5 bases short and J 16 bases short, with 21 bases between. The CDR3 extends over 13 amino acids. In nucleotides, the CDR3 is TGTGCCAGCAGCCTCAACTCTGGGGACTCCACTTTCTTC. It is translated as CASSLNSGDSTFF.

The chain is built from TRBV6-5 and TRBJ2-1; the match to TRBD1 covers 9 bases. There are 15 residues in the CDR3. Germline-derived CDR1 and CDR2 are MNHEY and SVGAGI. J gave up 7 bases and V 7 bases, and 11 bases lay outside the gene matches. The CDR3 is CASTAPGQGGNEQFF. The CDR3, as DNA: TGTGCCAGCACCGCACCGGGACAGGGAGGAAATGAGCAGTTCTTC.

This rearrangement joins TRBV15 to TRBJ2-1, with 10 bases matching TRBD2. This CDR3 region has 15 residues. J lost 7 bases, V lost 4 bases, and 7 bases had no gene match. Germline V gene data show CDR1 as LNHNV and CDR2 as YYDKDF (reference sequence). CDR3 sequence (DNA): TGTGCCACCAGCAAAGGTCCTAGCGGGAGTAATGAGCAGTTCTTC. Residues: CATSKGPSGSNEQFF.